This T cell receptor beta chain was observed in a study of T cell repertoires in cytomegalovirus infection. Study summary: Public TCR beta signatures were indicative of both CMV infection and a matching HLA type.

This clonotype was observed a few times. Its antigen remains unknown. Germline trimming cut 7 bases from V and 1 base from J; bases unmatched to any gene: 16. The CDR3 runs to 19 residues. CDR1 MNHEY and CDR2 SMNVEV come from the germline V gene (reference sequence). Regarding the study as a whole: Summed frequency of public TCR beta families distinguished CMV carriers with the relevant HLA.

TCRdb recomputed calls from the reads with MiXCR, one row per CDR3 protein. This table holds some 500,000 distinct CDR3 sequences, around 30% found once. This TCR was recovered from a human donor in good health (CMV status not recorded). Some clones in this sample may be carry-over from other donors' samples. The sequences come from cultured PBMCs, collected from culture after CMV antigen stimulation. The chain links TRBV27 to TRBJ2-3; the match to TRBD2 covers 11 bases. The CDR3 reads CASISTSGIGWGGTDTQYF. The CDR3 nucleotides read TGTGCCAGCATCTCGACTAGCGGGATAGGTTGGGGGGGCACAGATACGCAGTATTTT.